A single sample is the source of the 15 T cell receptor beta chains below, sequenced in a study of cytomegalovirus exposure and HLA in healthy donors. PCR used 60 Vbeta primers and 13 Jbeta primers. Using immunoSEQ multiplex PCR, the repertoire was profiled, and TCRdb retains in-frame clones only, with some absent. The sample table sets out tens of thousands of clones. Sample: PBMCs. These TCRs come from a male donor in good health and CMV-seronegative.

V usage is TRBV30 and J usage is TRBJ2-5; D unclear. CDR1 is GTSNPN, CDR2 SVGIG, per germline (reference sequence). This CDR3 region has 14 residues. V gave up 2 bases and J gave up 5 bases, with 15 bases separating them. CDR3 sequence (DNA): TGTGCCTGGAGTTTAAAGGAAAGGCGGGAGACCCAGTACTTC. It yields the protein CAWSLKERRETQYF.

The chain employs TRBV4-1 and TRBJ2-3; 9 bases agree with TRBD2. This CDR3 contains 17 residues. The germline gives CDR1 MGHRA, CDR2 YSYEKL. Trimming removed 3 bases from V and 4 bases from J; junction bases left unmatched: 11. The CDR3 sequence is CASSQTGLSGSPDTQYF. DNA for the CDR3: TGCGCCAGCAGCCAGACAGGACTTAGCGGGAGCCCAGATACGCAGTATTTT.

V and J are TRBV27 and TRBJ2-2; 9 positions match TRBD1. V lost 5 bases and J lost 3; bases outside the gene matches: 7. CDR1 MNHEY and CDR2 SMNVEV come from the germline V gene (reference sequence). CDR3 size: 16 residues. The CDR3 DNA follows: TGTGCCAGCAGTCTTATGGGACAGGGTTACACCGGGGAGCTGTTTTTT. Its translation is CASSLMGQGYTGELFF.

V is TRBV18 and J is TRBJ2-7; 10 positions agree with TRBD1. The trim removed 5 bases at V and 2 bases at J, leaving 3 bases unmatched. Germline loops: CDR1 KGHSH, CDR2 LQKENI. This CDR3 is 14 amino acids long. The CDR3 sequence: CASSAGTGAYEQYF. CDR3 bases: TGTGCCAGCTCAGCCGGGACAGGGGCCTACGAGCAGTACTTC.

The chain couples TRBV7-9 to TRBJ2-5; possible D gene TRBD2, 5 bases. The germline CDR1 and CDR2 sequences are SEHNR and FQNEAQ (reference sequence). Trimming removed 4 bases from V and 5 bases from J, with 11 bases in between. The CDR3 has 13 residues. The CDR3 region is CASSSSGGETQYF. The CDR3 DNA follows: TGTGCCAGCAGCTCCAGTGGCGGGGAGACCCAGTACTTC.

The CDR3 nucleotides read TGTGCCAGTAGTCGAAGGGAGAATCAAGAGACCCAGTACTTC. The encoded protein is CASSRRENQETQYF. The chain combines TRBV19 with TRBJ2-5, with D possibly TRBD2 on 5 matching bases. The V gene lost 5 bases and the J gene lost 2 bases, with 12 bases spanning the gap. Germline CDR1 reads LNHDA; CDR2 reads SQIVND (reference sequence). This CDR3 has 14 amino acids.

The chain couples TRBV18 to TRBJ2-5, with D tentatively TRBD2 (7 bases). The J call may be wrong; the DNA end is better matched by TRBJ2-7. The CDR3 is made up of 12 amino acids. Germline CDR1 and CDR2: KGHSH and LQKENI. CDR3 coding DNA: TGTGCCAGCTCACGGGGGGGCCACGAGCAGTACTTC. As protein: CASSRGGHEQYF.

The V and J genes are TRBV4-2 and TRBJ2-2, with D hard to call. CDR1 LGHNA and CDR2 YNFKEQ come from the germline V gene. The CDR3 contains 15 residues. The V end was cut by 4 bases, the J end by 5 bases, with 14 bases between. The CDR3 coding sequence is TGTGCCAGCAGCCCACTCGCCGAGGTGACCGGGGAGCTGTTTTTT. Amino acid sequence: CASSPLAEVTGELFF.

The chain employs TRBV2 and TRBJ2-2; D might be TRBD2 (6 bases). The germline V and J ends were trimmed by 6 bases and 0 bases, with 11 bases remaining between them. The CDR3 is 15 amino acids. Germline CDR1 is SNHLY and CDR2 is FYNNEI. The CDR3 loop is CASRSSAPNTGELFF. The CDR3 DNA sequence: TGTGCCAGCAGGTCTAGCGCTCCGAACACCGGGGAGCTGTTTTTT. Full variable domain (outside the CDR3, taken from reference TRBV2 and TRBJ2-2): EPEVTQTPSHQVTQMGQEVILRCVPISNHLYFYWYRQILGQKVEFLVSFYNNEISEKSEIFDDQFSVERPDGSNFTLKIRSTKLEDSAMYFCASRSSAPNTGELFFGEGSRLTVL.

The rearrangement links TRBV19 to TRBJ2-3; 7 nucleotides match TRBD2. The V and J ends lost 8 bases and 0 bases, in that order; junction bases with no gene match: 8. Germline-derived CDR1 and CDR2 are LNHDA and SQIVND (reference sequence). The CDR3 covers 15 residues. The DNA of the CDR3 is TGTGCCAGTTCCTTAGGACTAGTTAGCACAGATACGCAGTATTTT. Translating it yields CASSLGLVSTDTQYF.

The gene calls are TRBV2 and TRBJ2-5, with 8 nucleotides matching TRBD2. Germline-derived CDR1 and CDR2 are SNHLY and FYNNEI. V trimming: 6 bases; J trimming: 13 bases; junction bases outside the gene matches: 10. This CDR3 contains 12 residues. The CDR3: CASSPGPGGGYF. Here the CDR3 DNA reads TGTGCCAGCAGCCCAGGTCCCGGGGGGGGGTACTTC. The full variable domain, completed using reference TRBV2 and TRBJ2-5, is EPEVTQTPSHQVTQMGQEVILRCVPISNHLYFYWYRQILGQKVEFLVSFYNNEISEKSEIFDDQFSVERPDGSNFTLKIRSTKLEDSAMYFCASSPGPGGGYFGPGTRLLVL.

The chain uses TRBV6-9 and TRBJ2-7; D gene ambiguous. CDR1 is MNHGY and CDR2 is SVAAGI in the germline V gene. The V end was cut by 6 bases, the J end by 3 bases, with 12 bases between. CDR3 size: 13 residues. In nucleotides, the CDR3 is TGTGCCAGCAGCGGAGTCCTTGACTACGAGCAGTACTTC. This gives the protein CASSGVLDYEQYF.

The V and J genes are TRBV5-1 and TRBJ2-7; 8 bases align to TRBD2. The CDR3 has 14 amino acids. Germline assignment: CDR1 SGHRS and CDR2 YFSETQ. The V gene end was trimmed by 4 bases and the J gene end by 4 bases; junction bases not matched to a gene: 7. Here the CDR3 DNA reads TGCGCCAGCAGCCCCAGCGGGAGTCTTTACGAGCAGTACTTC. It specifies CASSPSGSLYEQYF.

V and J are TRBV7-8 and TRBJ1-4, with 8 nucleotides matching TRBD1. V lost 5 bases, J lost 13 bases, and 9 bases stayed unmatched. Germline CDR1 SGHVS, CDR2 FQNEAQ. The CDR3 has 13 residues. CDR3 in amino acids: CASSNRTGNRLFF. DNA for the CDR3: TGTGCCAGCAGCAACAGGACAGGGAATAGACTGTTTTTT.

The chain links TRBV13 to TRBJ2-7, with 7 bases aligning to TRBD2. Germline loops: CDR1 PRHDT, CDR2 FYEKMQ (reference sequence). The CDR3 runs 16 residues. Trimming removed 3 bases from V and 0 bases from J; junction bases left unmatched: 8. CDR3 sequence: CASSFGASGSSYEQYF. Here the CDR3 DNA reads TGTGCCAGCAGCTTCGGCGCTAGCGGTAGCTCCTACGAGCAGTACTTC. The whole variable domain, filled in from reference TRBV13 and TRBJ2-7, reads AAGVIQSPRHLIKEKRETATLKCYPIPRHDTVYWYQQGPGQDPQFLISFYEKMQSDKGSIPDRFSAQQFSDYHSELNMSSLELGDSALYFCASSFGASGSSYEQYFGPGTRLTVT.